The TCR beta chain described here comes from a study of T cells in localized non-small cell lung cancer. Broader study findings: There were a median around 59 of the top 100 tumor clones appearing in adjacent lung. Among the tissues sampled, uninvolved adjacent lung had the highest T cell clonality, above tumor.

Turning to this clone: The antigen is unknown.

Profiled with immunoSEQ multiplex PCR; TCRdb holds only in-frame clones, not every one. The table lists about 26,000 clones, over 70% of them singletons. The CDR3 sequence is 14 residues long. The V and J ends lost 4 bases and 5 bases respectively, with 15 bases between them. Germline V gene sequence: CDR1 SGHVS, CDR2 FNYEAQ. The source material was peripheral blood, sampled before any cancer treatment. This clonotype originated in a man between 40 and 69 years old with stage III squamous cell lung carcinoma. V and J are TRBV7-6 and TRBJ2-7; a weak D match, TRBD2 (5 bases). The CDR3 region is CASSSSGFGDEQYF. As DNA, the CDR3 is TGTGCCAGCAGCTCCTCCGGATTCGGGGACGAGCAGTACTTC.